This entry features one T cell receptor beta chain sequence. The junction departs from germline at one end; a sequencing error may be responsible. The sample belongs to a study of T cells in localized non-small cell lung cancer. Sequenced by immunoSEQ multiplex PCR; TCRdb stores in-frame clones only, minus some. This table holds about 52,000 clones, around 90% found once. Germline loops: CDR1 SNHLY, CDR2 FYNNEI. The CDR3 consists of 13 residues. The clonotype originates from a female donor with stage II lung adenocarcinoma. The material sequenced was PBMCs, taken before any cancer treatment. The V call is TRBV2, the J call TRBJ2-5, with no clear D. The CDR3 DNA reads TGTGCCAGCGGTGAAAGGAAGCAAGAGACCCAGTACTTC. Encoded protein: CASGERKQETQYF.